Listed below are T cell receptor beta chains from one sample, sequenced in a study of blood T cell repertoires in COVID-19. Some clones are missing from TCRdb's copy, which holds only in-frame ones; the method was immunoSEQ multiplex PCR. The sample includes a few hundred thousand clones, over 80% seen only once; the top ten take 5.1%. Material for sequencing was PBMCs or T cells enriched from blood (not recorded which). All receptors derive from a woman between 50 and 59 years old who had recovered from COVID-19. Both conserved end residues are part of each CDR3. D genes are given only for firm matches. Expanded clones get a size class; other rows say once, few or many, or leave the size out.

j_call v_call d_call clone_size cdr3_nt cdr3_aa
TRBJ1-3 TRBV9 TRBD1 . TGTGCCAGCAGCGGGACCGGGACAGGGACTGGAAACACCATATATTTT CASSGTGTGTGNTIYF
TRBJ2-2 TRBV30 . . TGTGCCTGGAATTTGAGGACCGGGGAGCTGTTTTTT CAWNLRTGELFF
TRBJ2-1 TRBV30 TRBD2 . TGTGCCTGGAGGCGGGGGACTAGCGGGGATAAAGAGCAGTTCTTC CAWRRGTSGDKEQFF
TRBJ2-7 TRBV4-2 TRBD1 . TGTGCCAGCAGCCAAGATTTGTCCGGACAGGGCCTCTACGAGCAGTACTTC CASSQDLSGQGLYEQYF
TRBJ1-6 TRBV18 . few TGTGCCAGCTCACAGGGGCTGGATAATTCACCCCTCCACTTT CASSQGLDNSPLHF
TRBJ1-6 TRBV4-3 . . TGCGCCAGCAGCCAAGCTGAGGGGGTTCGGTCACCCCTCCACTTT CASSQAEGVRSPLHF
TRBJ1-6 TRBV6-2/TRBV6-3 . . TGTGCCAGCAGTTACATGAGTTCACCCCTCCACTTT CASSYMSSPLHF
TRBJ2-7 TRBV6-2/TRBV6-3 . . TGTGCCAGCAGTTTCGTCCACGAGCAGTACTTC CASSFVHEQYF
TRBJ2-1 TRBV6-2/TRBV6-3 TRBD1 . TGTGCCAGCAGTTACTCGATCGGACAGGGGGCCGTCGATGAGCAGTTCTTC CASSYSIGQGAVDEQFF
TRBJ1-2 TRBV7-9 . . TGTGCCAGCAGTATAACAGGGTCTAACTATGGCTACACCTTC CASSITGSNYGYTF
TRBJ2-7 TRBV13 TRBD2 once TGTGCCAGCAGCCGAAGGACTAGCGGGAGCAACGAGCAGTACTTC CASSRRTSGSNEQYF
TRBJ1-2 TRBV19 TRBD1 . TGTGCCAGTAGTCCGGGACAGGATGGCTACACCTTC CASSPGQDGYTF
TRBJ2-1 TRBV30 TRBD2 . TGTGCCTGGAGTACGGGAGCGGGAGGGCGGTCCTACAATGAGCAGTTCTTC CAWSTGAGGRSYNEQFF
TRBJ2-1 TRBV3-1/TRBV3-2 TRBD2 . TGTGCCAGCAGCCAAGAAATACTAGCGGGAGGGGGGAATGAGCAGTTCTTC CASSQEILAGGGNEQFF
TRBJ2-1 TRBV28 TRBD2 . TGTGCCAGCAGTTCCGAACCCGGGAGGGGATACTCCTACAATGAGCAGTTCTTC CASSSEPGRGYSYNEQFF
TRBJ2-3 TRBV6-5 TRBD2 . TGTGCCAGCAGTCTTCTAGCGGGGGTCACAGATACGCAGTATTTT CASSLLAGVTDTQYF
TRBJ1-1 TRBV13 . . TGTGCCAGCAGCTTAGGCAAGAGAGGAGCTTTCTTT CASSLGKRGAFF
TRBJ1-1 TRBV6-2/TRBV6-3 . once TGTGCCAGCACCCCAGGGGCGAACACTGAAGCTTTCTTT CASTPGANTEAFF
TRBJ2-7 TRBV25-1 TRBD2 many TGTGCCAGCAGTGAGACTAGCGGCAACTACGAGCAGTACTTC CASSETSGNYEQYF
TRBJ1-6 TRBV18 TRBD1 . TGTGCCAGCTCACTGCCGGGACAGGGAAGACCCCTCCACTTT CASSLPGQGRPLHF
TRBJ2-2 TRBV2 TRBD2 . TGTGCCAGCAGTTCGTTTAAGGGCGGGGGATACACCGGGGAGCTGTTTTTT CASSSFKGGGYTGELFF
TRBJ2-1 TRBV11-3 . . TGTGCCAGCCAAGCGAGGAGCTCCTACAATGAGCAGTTCTTC CASQARSSYNEQFF
TRBJ1-6 TRBV7-2 . . TGTGCCAGCAGCTTAGTCGGCCCGGGTAATTCACCCCTCCACTTT CASSLVGPGNSPLHF
TRBJ1-5 TRBV30 TRBD1 . TGTGCCTGGGCCACCACAGGGGGCAATCAGCCCCAGCATTTT CAWATTGGNQPQHF
TRBJ1-3 TRBV11-2 . . TGTGCCAGCAGCGTCGGGTCGTTAGGAAACACCATATATTTT CASSVGSLGNTIYF
TRBJ1-4 TRBV19 TRBD1 . TGTGCCAGTAGTCAACCGGGACAGCTAATTAATGAAAAACTGTTTTTT CASSQPGQLINEKLFF
TRBJ1-6 TRBV14 . . TGTGCCAGCAGCCAAGCTATCCCATATAATTCACCCCTCCACTTT CASSQAIPYNSPLHF
TRBJ2-7 TRBV19 TRBD1 . TGTGCCAGTAGTCTGACAGGGGGTTCCTACGAGCAGTACTTC CASSLTGGSYEQYF
TRBJ1-1 TRBV15 TRBD1 . TGTGCCACCAGCAGAGTGGCTGGACAGGCGAACACTGAAGCTTTCTTT CATSRVAGQANTEAFF
TRBJ1-6 TRBV30 . . TGTGCCTGGAGTGCGGGAGGCGCCGGGGCTATTTATAATTCACCCCTCCACTTT CAWSAGGAGAIYNSPLHF
TRBJ1-4 TRBV30 . . TGTGCCTGGCGGACCCCCAGCGGAACTAATGAAAAACTGTTTTTT CAWRTPSGTNEKLFF
TRBJ2-1 TRBV9 TRBD1 . TGTGCCAGCAGCCTCCGACAGGGGGCAGGACCGAGCTCCTACAATGAGCAGTTCTTC CASSLRQGAGPSSYNEQFF
TRBJ1-5 TRBV19 TRBD1 . TGTGCCAGTAGTCACCAACCCGGGACAGGGGGGAATCAGCCCCAGCATTTT CASSHQPGTGGNQPQHF
TRBJ1-2 TRBV9 . many TGTGCCAGCAGCGTAGGCGCGGGTTTCTATGGCTACACCTTC CASSVGAGFYGYTF
TRBJ1-1 TRBV7-2 . few TGTGCCAGCAGCTTAGCCGTGGCAGAGAACACTGAAGCTTTCTTT CASSLAVAENTEAFF
TRBJ2-1 TRBV3-1/TRBV3-2 . . TGTGCCAGCAGCCCTATGTCCTACAATGAGCAGTTCTTC CASSPMSYNEQFF
TRBJ1-3 TRBV19 . . TGTGCCAGTAGTATAGGAGTCAACCCACCGGGAAACACCATATATTTT CASSIGVNPPGNTIYF
TRBJ2-7 TRBV9 TRBD2 once TGTGCCAGCAGCCCCCGACTAGCGGGAGATCTATCCGAGCAGTACTTC CASSPRLAGDLSEQYF